This TCR beta chain was retrieved from a study of memory CD4+ T cells and cytomegalovirus serostatus. Across the study: Healthy Belgian adult donors included about nine CMV-positive and fewer than 25 CMV-negative people. Study-wide findings and caveats: CD4+ memory repertoires contained about 40% of the roughly 160 reported CMV TCRbeta sequences.

Per germline, CDR1 KGHSH and CDR2 LQKENI. Trimming shortened V by 6 bases and J by 0 bases, and 12 bases separated the two germline ends. The CDR3 is 14 residues long. This clone was seen just once. Its specificity is not known. Original analysis: Out-of-frame sequences were removed, leaving roughly 2.1 million distinct TCRbeta sequences. Profiled with immunoSEQ multiplex PCR; TCRdb holds only in-frame clones, not every one. Clone size and V and J calls were adopted from that table, with D and trimming inferred from the DNA. The sample lists about 39,000 clones, around 79% occurring once. Single viable CD3+CD4+CD8-CD45RO+ cells were sorted as the memory CD4+ T cells.

The rearrangement uses TRBV18 and TRBJ2-7; weak D call: TRBD1 (6 bases). The clonotype comes from an adult in good health and CMV-seronegative. Sequencing was carried out using memory CD4+ T cells from blood. The CDR3 DNA reads TGTGCCAGCTCGCGGACAGCCTCCTCCTACGAGCAGTACTTC. This sequence encodes CASSRTASSYEQYF.